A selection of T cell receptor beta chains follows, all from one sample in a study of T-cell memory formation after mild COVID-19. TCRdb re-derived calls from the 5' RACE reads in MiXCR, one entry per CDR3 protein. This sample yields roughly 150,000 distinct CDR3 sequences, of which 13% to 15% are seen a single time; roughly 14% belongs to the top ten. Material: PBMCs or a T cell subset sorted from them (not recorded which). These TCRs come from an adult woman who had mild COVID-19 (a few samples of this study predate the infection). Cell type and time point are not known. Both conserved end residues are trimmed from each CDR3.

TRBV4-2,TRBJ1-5,ASSQEASNQPQH
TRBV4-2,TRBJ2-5,ASSSRQGSREETQY
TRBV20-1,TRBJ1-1,SGLDDGGIGAF
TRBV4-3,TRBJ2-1,ASSQDLGEAYNEQF
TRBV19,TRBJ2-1,ASSPTGGSYNEQF
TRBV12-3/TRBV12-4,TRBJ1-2,ASSLYQEYGYT
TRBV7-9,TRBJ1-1,ASSLAGGGNTEAF
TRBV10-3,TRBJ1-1,AISDPAMRNTEAF
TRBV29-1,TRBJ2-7,STRTGPSSYEQY
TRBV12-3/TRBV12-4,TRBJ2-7,ASSTTSGSYEQY
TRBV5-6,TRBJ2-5,ASSTGPEGETQY
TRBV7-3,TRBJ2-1,ASSLTRRDNEQF
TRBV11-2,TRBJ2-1,ASTLTRLAGDDEQF